These 19 T cell receptor beta chains were all obtained from the same sample, sequenced in a study of molecular identifiers for immune sequencing clone quantification. TCRdb re-called the PCR reads through MiXCR, storing one row per CDR3 protein. The repertoire holds around 470,000 distinct CDR3 sequences, with over 20% as singletons. Sequenced: naive CD8+ T cells from blood, with Jurkat cell RNA spiked in. Subset meaning: FACS-sorted CD8+CD4-CCR7+CD45RA+ naive T cells. All receptors come from a human donor in good health. Some libraries in this study had Jurkat cell RNA spiked in.

The chain carries TRBV6-2 or TRBV6-3 and TRBJ2-1; 12 bases fit TRBD2. CDR3 length equals 17 residues. V trimming: 3 bases; J trimming: 4 bases; junction bases outside the gene matches: 7. Germline loops: CDR1 MNHEY, CDR2 SVGEGT. DNA for the CDR3: TGTGCCAGCAGTTATTTCGCTAGCGGGGGGGCATACAATGAGCAGTTCTTC. Protein sequence: CASSYFASGGAYNEQFF.

This clonotype was found many times. The rearrangement uses TRBV2 and TRBJ1-1; 7 nucleotides agree with TRBD1. This CDR3 has 15 amino acids. V gave up 5 bases and J gave up 0 bases; unmatched junction bases: 6. The germline CDR1 and CDR2 sequences are SNHLY and FYNNEI. CDR3 coding DNA: TGTGCCAGCAGTTCACAGACAGGGATGAACACTGAAGCTTTCTTT. This codes for CASSSQTGMNTEAFF. The full variable domain, with the rest looked up from reference TRBV2 and TRBJ1-1, is EPEVTQTPSHQVTQMGQEVILRCVPISNHLYFYWYRQILGQKVEFLVSFYNNEISEKSEIFDDQFSVERPDGSNFTLKIRSTKLEDSAMYFCASSSQTGMNTEAFFGQGTRLTVV.

In its sample, this clonotype was seen a few times. This chain joins TRBV7-9 and TRBJ2-1; possible D gene TRBD1, 5 bases. CDR3 length: 16 residues. The germline V gene has CDR1 SEHNR and CDR2 FQNEAQ (reference sequence). V lost 2 bases to trimming and J lost 4 bases, with 15 bases between them. CDR3 in amino acids: CASSLTQGRVYNEQFF. CDR3 in DNA: TGTGCCAGCAGCTTAACTCAGGGCAGGGTATACAATGAGCAGTTCTTC.

The chain joins TRBV12-5 to TRBJ1-1; D unresolved. This CDR3 has 11 amino acids. Germline CDR1 and CDR2: LGHNT and FRNRAP. V lost 7 bases, J lost 7 bases, and 10 bases lay in between. The CDR3 protein is CASAAGFEAFF. The CDR3, as DNA: TGTGCTAGTGCGGCCGGTTTTGAAGCTTTCTTT.

There are many counts of this clonotype. V is TRBV23-1 and J is TRBJ2-5; D is uncertain. Being an ORF, TRBV23-1 has a function that is uncertain. Trimming cost V 0 bases and J 0 bases, with 11 bases left between them. This CDR3 region has 16 residues. For the CDR3, the DNA is TGCGCCAGCAGTCAATCCAGGACGGAGTACCAAGAGACCCAGTACTTC. Translating gives CASSQSRTEYQETQYF.

Concerning this clonotype itself: At one of its ends the junction is not consistent with the germline gene, which may arise from a read error. The CDR3 loop reads CASSFPGDNVLTF. The CDR3 DNA reads as TGTGCCAGCAGTTTCCCTGGGGACAACGTCCTGACTTTC. J is TRBJ2-6 and V is TRBV27; no definite D call. From germline, CDR1 is MNHEY and CDR2 SMNVEV (reference sequence). The CDR3 has 13 amino acids.

With respect to this clonotype: This could be a read error, since a much larger clone is one nucleotide away. CDR3 region: CGARVRGAPYQETQYF. Here the CDR3 DNA reads TGCGGTGCTAGAGTTAGGGGTGCCCCGTACCAAGAGACCCAGTACTTC. The genes are TRBV20-1 and TRBJ2-5, with D possibly TRBD1 on 5 matching bases. The CDR3 sequence is 16 residues long. Per germline, CDR1 DFQATT and CDR2 SNEGSKA (reference sequence).

This clonotype appeared many times. The CDR3 protein is CSARGLAASTDTQYF. The CDR3, as DNA: TGCAGTGCTAGAGGACTAGCGGCCAGCACAGATACGCAGTATTTT. This chain connects TRBV20-1 to TRBJ2-3; 9 bases match TRBD2. The CDR3 loop spans 15 amino acids. Germline assignment: CDR1 DFQATT and CDR2 SNEGSKA (reference sequence). V trimming: 1 base; J trimming: 0 bases; junction bases outside the gene matches: 2.

This clonotype was seen a single time. A read error may explain this, as a much larger clone is one base away. V and J are TRBV27 and TRBJ2-6; 9 bases map to TRBD1. Germline loops: CDR1 MNHEY, CDR2 SMNVEV (reference sequence). CDR3 length equals 19 residues. CDR3 loop: CASSLGPGQGAGGANVQTF. CDR3 bases: TGTGCCAGCAGTCTTGGCCCGGGACAGGGTGCTGGTGGGGCCAACGTCCAGACTTTC.

With respect to this clonotype: A much larger clone is a single base away; this may be a read error. Without the conserved terminal phenylalanine or tryptophan, this CDR3 likely stems from a read error. J is TRBJ2-3 and V is TRBV7-9; no clear D. This CDR3 region has 13 residues. Trimming pared 4 bases from V and 2 bases from J, leaving 7 bases between. Germline CDR1 is SEHNR and CDR2 is FQNEAQ (reference sequence). As DNA, the CDR3 is TGTGCCAGCAGCTCAACTCTCACAGATACGCAGTATCTT. The encoded protein is CASSSTLTDTQYL.

This chain connects TRBV6-2 or TRBV6-3 to TRBJ2-7; no firm D call. Germline CDR1 reads MNHEY; CDR2 reads SVGEGT. V lost 5 bases to trimming and J lost 0 bases, with 14 bases between them. The CDR3 is 15 residues long. CDR3: CASSRTVRSSYEQYF. The DNA for the CDR3 is TGTGCCAGCAGTAGGACCGTACGGAGCTCCTACGAGCAGTACTTC.

CDR3 sequence: CASSQLPGQGAGTEAFF. The CDR3 DNA is TGCGCCAGCAGCCAACTCCCCGGACAGGGGGCCGGGACTGAAGCTTTCTTT. The chain links TRBV4-3 to TRBJ1-1; 11 bases are a match to TRBD1. Germline V CDR1 and CDR2: LGHNA, YSLEER. The CDR3 totals 17 residues. Losses at the gene ends were 2 bases for V and 5 bases for J; bases not matched to a gene: 10.

This clonotype was seen at least ten times. This chain links TRBV28 with TRBJ2-2, with D tentatively TRBD2 (5 bases). CDR3 size: 16 residues. Per the germline V gene, CDR1 is MDHEN and CDR2 is SYDVKM. Trimming cost V 2 bases and J 5 bases, with 15 bases left between them. The CDR3 nucleotides are TGTGCCAGCAGTTTACGAGGGAGTTCTATGACCGGGGAGCTGTTTTTT. It yields the protein CASSLRGSSMTGELFF. The full variable domain, its missing parts supplied by reference TRBV28 and TRBJ2-2, is DVKVTQSSRYLVKRTGEKVFLECVQDMDHENMFWYRQDPGLGLRLIYFSYDVKMKEKGDIPEGYSVSREKKERFSLILESASTNQTSMYLCASSLRGSSMTGELFFGEGSRLTVL.

CDR3 in amino acids: CATSKEWGYEQYF. In DNA, the CDR3 is TGTGCCACCAGCAAAGAATGGGGATACGAGCAGTACTTC. The chain uses TRBV15 and TRBJ2-7; D unclear. V dropped 4 bases and J dropped 4 bases, with 11 bases sitting between them. The length of the CDR3 is 13 residues. Germline V gene lookup returns CDR1 LNHNV and CDR2 YYDKDF (reference sequence).

Concerning this clonotype itself: Being one base from a much bigger clone, this may be a read error. V gene TRBV5-1 combines with J gene TRBJ2-7; D may match TRBD1 or TRBD2 (5 bases each). Germline CDR1 reads SGHRS; CDR2 reads YFSETQ. The length of the CDR3 is 14 residues. V dropped 3 bases and J dropped 3 bases, with 13 bases sitting between them. CDR3 sequence reads: CASSSRDGIYEQYF. The CDR3 nucleotides read TGCGCCAGCAGCTCACGGGACGGAATCTACGAGCAGTACTTC.

J is TRBJ2-1 and V is TRBV19; 8 nucleotides align to TRBD2. The V segment lost 4 bases and the J segment 0 bases; nucleotides outside the gene matches: 2. CDR3 size: 15 residues. Germline CDR1 LNHDA, CDR2 SQIVND (reference sequence). The CDR3 loop is CASSNGTSSYNEQFF. The CDR3 DNA reads TGTGCCAGTAGTAACGGGACTAGCTCCTACAATGAGCAGTTCTTC.

CDR3 residues: CASSEYGTTEAFF. The CDR3 bases are TGTGCCAGCAGTGAATATGGGACCACTGAAGCTTTCTTT. V gene TRBV25-1 combines with J gene TRBJ1-1; tentative D call: TRBD1 (5 bases). Germline V gene sequence: CDR1 MGHDK, CDR2 SYGVNS. Trimming removed 0 bases at V and 4 bases at J, with 6 bases between. This CDR3 contains 13 residues.

This clonotype was detected ten times or more. V and J are TRBV7-3 and TRBJ2-3, with TRBD2 identical over 12 bases. The CDR3 totals 15 residues. The V and J ends lost 3 bases and 6 bases, in that order; junction bases with no gene match: 4. CDR1 is SGHTA, CDR2 FQGTGA, per germline. CDR3 DNA sequence: TGTGCCAGCAGCTTCGGGACTAGCGGGTTTGATACGCAGTATTTT. As protein: CASSFGTSGFDTQYF.

This clonotype appeared a few times. The CDR3 nucleotides read TGTGCCAGCAGTTTCACAAGGGTCCGCCAGCCCCAGCATTTT. Translation: CASSFTRVRQPQHF. This chain joins TRBV6-2 or TRBV6-3 and TRBJ1-5; unclear D gene. The germline V and J ends were trimmed by 4 bases and 7 bases, with 14 bases remaining between them. This CDR3 is 14 amino acids long. CDR1 and CDR2 (germline): MNHEY, SVGEGT.